Detailed here is one T cell receptor beta chain. It has no known antigen specificity. In this entry, gene names and germline sequences are mouse ones. Read data end 1 residue before the CDR3 end; the end is taken from the germline J gene. The CDR3, cysteine through phenylalanine, is 14 amino acids long. The DNA shown is the part of the CDR3 that was read: 39 bases, in frame from base 1. Reading the germline V gene (reference sequence) gives CDR1 SNHLY and CDR2 FYNGKV. The trim is 1 base for V and 1 base for J, with a gap of 7 bases between the germline ends. Library prep was done by the immunoSEQ multiplex PCR assay. TCRbeta CDR3 sequencing was done by Adaptive Biotechnologies at survey depth, reporting CDR3 sequences, V/J genes, productive frequency and template counts. Amplification of TCR beta CDR3 regions started from genomic DNA instead of RNA. Under the source paper's analysis protocol: Pairwise repertoire overlap between tissues was quantified with Jensen-Shannon divergence, where 1 means complete divergence and 0 identical. Based on pairwise JSD values, tissues were grouped by single-linkage agglomerative hierarchical clustering, and the results were shown as dendrograms. GLIPH2 was applied to all patient samples using simulation_depth 1000, kmer_min_depth 3, and cdr3_length_cutoff 8, and only groups with more than two unique CDR3s were retained. A standardized tissue-overlap score extrapolated Jaccard GLIPH-group overlap across patients to a standard repertoire size of 1000 clones. Linear mixed-effect models, with tissue included as a fixed effect and individual included as a random effect, were used to assess associations of diversity with clinical or experimental variables. TCRdb stores this immuneACCESS table with in-frame sequences only. Part of the clones is absent; in the studies checked, under half of the shortfall reflects unresolved V genes, and no reason is known for the rest. V, J and clone size reflect that table, while D and trimming were determined from the DNA. For this sample the table gives approximately 45,000 clones, of which about three quarters were detected only once. In total, the top ten clones hold 0.55% of the sample.

These data are taken from a study of tissue T cells after allogeneic stem cell transplantation (dated by TCRdb to 2022 to 2024). Background on the whole study: TCR beta repertoires were profiled across many tissues obtained from research autopsies of patients with and without GVHD, as well as in mouse models of GVHD. The human part of the study was a prospective observational study with no blinding and no randomization. Here is what the overall study found, with its caveats: Sampling depth was acknowledged as a limitation, and the patient cohort was both small and clinically heterogeneous. In both patients and mice, only a limited portion of the TCR repertoire detected in tissues was captured by blood and spleen T cells. Which tissue TCRs were alloreactive or antigen-specific was not determined in the study, and some of the clones might have been host cells that persisted. Not many T cell clones showed up in more than one patient, yet clustering based on motifs uncovered repertoire signatures that were shared across patients in a tissue-specific way. Within patients, how anatomically similar tissues were was a major factor shaping TCR repertoire composition, regardless of disease or transplant status.

This receptor was identified in a pool of C57BL/6 mice in good health. Recombination connected TRBV3 to TRBJ1-2; the D gene remains uncertain. Input material: sorted cells pooled from one or two spleens. CDR3 bases read: TGTGCCAGCAGCTTAGAGGCAAGAAACTCCGACTACACC. The encoded protein is CASSLEARNSDYT. The whole CDR3 reads CASSLEARNSDYTF.